This T cell receptor beta chain came from a study of shared clonotypes between healthy human individuals (dated by TCRdb to 2018 to 2021). In the study overall: Two women and a few men aged 18 to 49 years were included in the cohort. Libraries were prepared and TCR repertoires were sequenced by different laboratories using diverse techniques, in order to increase sequencing depth and limit assay-specific biases. Per donor, leukapheresis produced somewhere between about 0.9 and 9.5 billion PBMCs. Blood TCR repertoires of a handful of healthy adults were deeply sequenced to estimate repertoire size and the extent of clonotype sharing between individuals. For each donor, CD4 naive and CD4 memory were each given three plates, CD8 naive was given two plates, and CD8 memory was given one plate. Overall results and qualifications from the work: Pairwise subsampling indicated that sequencing depth was expected to affect the degree of clonotype sharing among donors. Sampling was restricted to blood, and TCR repertoires in tissue are likely to differ from TCR repertoires in blood. Naive subsets generally had larger estimated clonotype richness than memory subsets did. Rarefaction of sorted-subset datasets indicated incomplete sequencing despite the large sequencing depth. Compared with non-shared clonotypes, clonotypes shared by all four sorted-subset donors had higher generation probabilities. The genetic and exposure-history diversity represented was limited by the small number of donors. About 5% of naive CD4, 3.5% of naive CD8, approximately 2.2% of memory CD4, and around 0.42% of memory CD8 clonotypes were shared across several donors.

As for this clone: Its recognized antigen is unknown. Base qualities are not at hand, and no much larger clone is one base apart.

TCR CDR3 regions were amplified from genomic DNA by multiplex PCR using the deep immunoSEQ assay. Genomic DNA extracted from each cell subset was distributed evenly over all wells of several immunoSEQ 96-well plates, and each plate served as one replicate. For sorted subsets, 150 to 250 ng of genomic DNA, equivalent to some 30,000 T cell genomes, went into each replicate PCR. Purified libraries were quantified with a Qubit 3.0 fluorometer, sized on a Bioanalyzer 2100, and re-quantified with the KAPA Library Quantification kit. Each immunoSEQ 96-well plate was sequenced on its own single-read 150-cycle Illumina NextSeq 550 flow cell. Turning to the authors' computational methods: Because the immunoSEQ output included only junctional sequences and no quality scores, the filtering could not be the same as the filtering used for full-length reads. To assign V/J genes and CDR3, sequences were annotated against IMGT germline references using PyIR, a Python wrapper for IgBLAST v1.9. Reads were filtered out if the reads had weak V/J assignments (E-value above 1e-6), no CDR3, stop codons, out-of-frame junctions, or ambiguous translated residues. A V3J clonotype was defined by an identical inferred V gene, J gene, and CDR3 amino acid sequence. To compute the percentage overlap between repertoires, the number of shared unique clonotypes was divided by the size of the smaller repertoire. Three approaches were used to assess repertoire richness: RTK rarefaction, the Chao1 estimator, and Recon v2.1 estimates of unobserved clonotypes. Generation probabilities for all TCRbeta clonotypes obtained by the gDNA method from four donors were computed using OLGA. TCRdb took over this immuneACCESS table, retaining in-frame rearrangements with V and J assigned. Such tables are incomplete; in checked studies, under half of the missing clones stem from an unresolved V gene, and the remainder is unexplained. The V and J calls and clone size were taken over from that table, and D and trimming were inferred from the DNA. Counted in this sample were 2,500,000 or so clones; 90% to 95% of them appeared once. The ten biggest clones cover around 0.15% of the sample.

The donors were healthy, HIV-negative adults who had no recently reported acute infections or vaccinations. Only Caucasian adults living in Nashville, Tennessee, USA were represented among the donors. CD4+ T cells were enriched by magnetic negative selection; naive cells were then positively selected on CD45RA, and the negative fraction formed the memory subset. Blood was obtained by leukapheresis, after which PBMCs were separated by Ficoll-Histopaque density gradient centrifugation and cryopreserved in liquid nitrogen vapor phase. Analytical flow cytometry was used to check the purity and quantity of every magnetically sorted T cell population. Each sorted fraction had its genomic DNA isolated and then quantified by UV absorbance on a Nanodrop 2000c. The CDR3 sequence holds 9 residues, the cysteine and phenylalanine included. The sequence is cut down to CDR3 DNA, 27 bases in frame from base 1. V was cut back by 3 bases and J by 7 bases, leaving a gap of 2 bases between them. Based on the germline V gene, the CDR1 and CDR2 sequences are SGHTS and YDEGEE.

Sequencing used naive CD4+ T cells sorted from blood. Per the publication, the cell subset or site label means: CD45RA+ positively selected. This clonotype was obtained from a young man in good health. The chain was built from TRBV5-8 and TRBJ2-7; the D gene is not confidently resolved. This receptor carries the CDR3 CASSWEQYF. The DNA sequence is given as TGTGCCAGCAGCTGGGAGCAGTACTTC.